One sample yielded the 13 T cell receptor beta chains listed below, sequenced in a study of T cells after yellow fever vaccination. A single record per CDR3 protein comes from TCRdb applying MiXCR to the 5' RACE reads. The sample comprises approximately 300,000 distinct CDR3 sequences, around 10% of which are singletons, and 3% to 3.5% rests with the top ten. Here the sequenced sample was CD4+ T cells sorted from PBMCs, taken 45 days after the yellow fever booster vaccination. The receptors come from a man aged 18 to 29 who received the YFV17D yellow fever vaccine.

The chain carries TRBV9 and TRBJ2-2, with D unclear. Germline loops: CDR1 SGDLS, CDR2 YYNGEE. There are 13 residues in the CDR3. Trimming left V 4 bases short and J 7 bases short, with 11 bases between. The CDR3 reads CASSPVFLGELFF. DNA of the CDR3: TGTGCCAGCAGCCCTGTATTCCTCGGGGAGCTGTTTTTT.

The rearrangement links TRBV6-6 to TRBJ1-5; D gene ambiguous. V shed 7 bases and J shed 0 bases, with 13 bases lying between them. CDR3 size: 15 residues. The germline V gene has CDR1 MNHNY and CDR2 SVGAGI (reference sequence). This CDR3 is CASILGGYSNQPQHF. The CDR3 DNA sequence: TGTGCCAGCATTCTTGGAGGGTATAGCAATCAGCCCCAGCATTTT.

There are a few counts of this clonotype. This chain links TRBV7-9 with TRBJ1-1; 8 bases match TRBD1. Per germline, CDR1 SEHNR and CDR2 FQNEAQ (reference sequence). With 5 bases clipped from V and 5 bases from J, the junction kept 4 bases outside the gene matches. The CDR3 is 13 residues long. CDR3 DNA: TGTGCCAGCAGCCGATACAGGGGGACTGAAGCTTTCTTT. It encodes CASSRYRGTEAFF.

This clonotype has just a few counts. The J gene is TRBJ2-7, the V gene TRBV2; TRBD1 might be the D (5 bases). The germline gives CDR1 SNHLY, CDR2 FYNNEI. This CDR3 has 12 amino acids. The V end lost 6 bases, the J end lost 5 bases, and 11 bases lay between the germline ends. The CDR3 spells CASRAGIHEQYF. The CDR3 nucleotides are TGTGCCAGCAGGGCAGGGATCCACGAGCAGTACTTC.

The chain links TRBV7-8 to TRBJ2-3, with D possibly matching TRBD2 (6 bases). CDR1 SGHVS and CDR2 FQNEAQ come from the germline V gene. The germline V and J ends were trimmed by 2 bases and 0 bases, with 18 bases remaining between them. This CDR3 has 18 residues. As DNA, the CDR3 is TGTGCCAGCAGCTTATACCCCCCGGGGGATTCTAGCACAGATACGCAGTATTTT. Its protein product is CASSLYPPGDSSTDTQYF.

J is TRBJ2-5 and V is TRBV20-1; TRBD2 agrees at 7 bases. With V trimmed by 5 bases and J by 2 bases, 8 bases remained unmatched. This CDR3 contains 14 residues. Germline loops: CDR1 DFQATT, CDR2 SNEGSKA (reference sequence). The CDR3 region has the DNA TGCAGTGCTGAAAACCCGGGACTACAAGAGACCCAGTACTTC. The encoded protein is CSAENPGLQETQYF.

This clonotype has just a few counts. The chain recombines TRBV7-9 with TRBJ1-1; TRBD1 is a possible D gene (5 bases). V lost 8 bases, J lost 1 base, and 26 bases lay in between. Germline values: CDR1 SEHNR, CDR2 FQNEAQ (reference sequence). The CDR3 runs 18 residues. The CDR3 coding sequence is TGTGCCAGCGCCCCAGGCGGTTTTAGGACGGACAAGAACACTGAAGCTTTCTTT. Its translation is CASAPGGFRTDKNTEAFF.

This sequence joins TRBV5-1 and TRBJ2-3; D is unresolved. Germline V CDR1 and CDR2: SGHRS, YFSETQ. The germline V and J ends were trimmed by 4 bases and 0 bases, with 9 bases remaining between them. The CDR3 is 14 residues long. The CDR3 sequence: CASSTHYSTDTQYF. For the CDR3, the DNA is TGCGCCAGCAGCACACACTATAGCACAGATACGCAGTATTTT.

This clonotype was found a few times. The chain employs TRBV4-1 and TRBJ2-7; D is uncertain. The CDR3 contains 15 residues. With 4 bases removed from V and 0 bases from J, the gap between germline ends came to 13 bases. Germline V gene data show CDR1 as MGHRA and CDR2 as YSYEKL. The CDR3 region has the DNA TGCGCCAGCAGCCTATATACACAGAGCTCCTACGAGCAGTACTTC. It is translated as CASSLYTQSSYEQYF.

There are a few counts of this clonotype. The chain recombines TRBV7-3 with TRBJ1-1; 8 bases fit TRBD1. Germline assignment: CDR1 SGHTA and CDR2 FQGTGA. Germline trimming cut 5 bases from V and 5 bases from J; bases unmatched to any gene: 7. This CDR3 has 14 residues. The CDR3 region has the DNA TGTGCCAGCAGCCTGACAGGGGAAAGGACTGAAGCTTTCTTT. As protein: CASSLTGERTEAFF.

This chain uses TRBV7-9 with TRBJ1-2, with 7 bases identical to TRBD1. In germline, CDR1 is SEHNR, CDR2 FQNEAQ (reference sequence). Trimming removed 5 bases from V and 2 bases from J; junction bases left unmatched: 11. The CDR3 is 16 amino acids. The CDR3 loop reads CASSPSPPGQNYGYTF. CDR3 nucleotide sequence: TGTGCCAGCAGCCCTAGCCCACCGGGACAGAACTATGGCTACACCTTC.

The V and J genes are TRBV6-6 and TRBJ1-4; no definite D call. This CDR3 spans 15 amino acids. Between the trimmed V and J ends, which lost 6 bases and 0 bases, there was a span of 11 bases. Germline lookup yields CDR1 MNHNY and CDR2 SVGAGI (reference sequence). The CDR3: CASRFQVATNEKLFF. For the CDR3, the DNA is TGTGCCAGCAGGTTCCAGGTAGCAACTAATGAAAAACTGTTTTTT.

This clonotype was counted between two and nine times. The V and J genes are TRBV4-3 and TRBJ1-2; weak D call: TRBD1 (5 bases). The V gene's germline CDR1 is LGHNA and CDR2 YSLEER. V was clipped by 4 bases and J by 4 bases, with 22 bases between them. The CDR3 has 17 residues. In DNA, the CDR3 is TGCGCCAGCAGCCGGGCGGGCGCTCCCAGGGTCCGCTATGGCTACACCTTC. It codes for CASSRAGAPRVRYGYTF.